This T cell receptor beta chain derives from a study of cytomegalovirus exposure and HLA in healthy donors. PCR employed 60 Vbeta and 13 Jbeta primers. TCRdb keeps only in-frame clones here, not all; method: immunoSEQ multiplex PCR. This sample contains around 140,000 clones. V was pared by 4 bases and J by 3 bases, with 15 bases between. CDR1 and CDR2 (germline): MNHEY, SVGAGI. The CDR3 consists of 16 residues. The chain links TRBV6-5 to TRBJ1-4; possibly TRBD1 for D (5 bases). Input material: PBMCs. The sequence came from a woman aged 40 to 50 in good health and CMV-seronegative. The CDR3 nucleotides are TGTGCCAGCAGTTGGAGGGACGGGGGGGCTAATGAAAAACTGTTTTTT. This gives the protein CASSWRDGGANEKLFF.